This T cell receptor beta chain came from a study of shared clonotypes between healthy human individuals. Some clones are missing from TCRdb's copy, which holds only in-frame ones; the method was immunoSEQ multiplex PCR. The sample records over 2 million clones, about 95% being singletons. Naive CD8 populations comprised CD45RO-negative cells positively selected for CCR7, excluding terminally differentiated effector memory CD45RA+ cells. Donors included only healthy HIV-negative adults lacking recent acute infections or vaccinations. V was shortened by 1 base and J by 1 base, with 13 bases between the two germline ends. Germline V gene lookup returns CDR1 LGHNA and CDR2 YSLEER. The CDR3 sequence is 16 residues long. The table lists this clone with a count of one. Its antigen is still unknown. General study findings and limits: Among non-shared clonotypes, generation probabilities were lower than among those shared by all four donors.

V is TRBV4-3 and J is TRBJ2-5; D is perhaps TRBD2 (6 bases). The source material was naive CD8+ T cells sorted from blood. This TCR was sampled from a man younger than 30 in good health. The CDR3 DNA reads as TGCGCCAGCAGCCAAGGTCCCGGACTATCCCAAGAGACCCAGTACTTC. Its translation is CASSQGPGLSQETQYF.